These T cell receptor beta chains were read from a single sample in a study of response to subunit inactivated influenza vaccine. TCRdb re-called the RT-PCR reads with MiXCR, one entry per CDR3 protein. The table includes about 700,000 distinct CDR3 sequences, approximately 13% detected once. The sequencing here drew on PBMCs from blood, taken less than 15 days before vaccination. The source is a man aged 45-60 years who received an inactivated influenza vaccine. CDR3s include the opening cysteine and the closing phenylalanine or tryptophan. D genes are given only for firm matches. Expanded clones get a size class; other rows say once, few or many, or leave the size out.

clone_size,v_call,j_call,d_call,cdr3_aa
.,TRBV4-3,TRBJ2-2,TRBD1,CASSLDRVLANTGELFF
few,TRBV6-5,TRBJ2-7,.,CASSYGGGPFYEQYF
few,TRBV6-2/TRBV6-3,TRBJ1-5,.,CASSYPPGRNQPQHF
many,TRBV6-1,TRBJ1-2,.,CASSETVRGANYGYTF
few,TRBV3-1,TRBJ1-4,.,CASSRGVFNEKLFF
many,TRBV7-9,TRBJ1-4,.,CASSLEATNEKLFF
many,TRBV5-5,TRBJ2-2,.,CASSSARESGELFF
.,TRBV10-3,TRBJ2-5,TRBD1,CAIMEDRSF
few,TRBV9,TRBJ2-7,.,CASSNFPLSYEQYF
.,TRBV7-2,TRBJ1-1,TRBD1,CASSLSTGMNTEAFF
many,TRBV28,TRBJ2-5,TRBD1,CASSFRDRGETQYF
.,TRBV2,TRBJ2-7,TRBD2,CASKPKTSGTYEQYF
.,TRBV2,TRBJ2-5,.,CAIQQYQETQYF
.,TRBV4-1,TRBJ1-3,TRBD1,CASSQDPAGQPLGNTIYF
many,TRBV12-3/TRBV12-4,TRBJ2-7,.,CASSFSEEQYF
.,TRBV6-1,TRBJ2-1,TRBD2,CASRPGLAGLSEQFF
.,TRBV5-1,TRBJ1-1,.,CASSPNHRAANTEAFF
few,TRBV29-1,TRBJ1-1,.,CSVQQGYTEAFF
.,TRBV28,TRBJ2-7,TRBD2,CASSFEEGAGAAYEQYF
few,TRBV2,TRBJ1-1,.,CASSERGPTEAFF
few,TRBV29-1,TRBJ2-5,TRBD1,CSFSPTMGQDPETQYF
.,TRBV7-9,TRBJ2-1,TRBD2,CASSLGAVSGGYNEQFF
many,TRBV3-1,TRBJ2-7,.,CASSQDRVSSYEQYF
few,TRBV20-1,TRBJ2-2,.,CSATKARNTGELFF
.,TRBV28,TRBJ2-7,.,CASSSPSGHTSYEQYF
.,TRBV5-6,TRBJ2-1,.,CASSTRGVKNEQFF
many,TRBV4-2,TRBJ2-2,.,CASSQDRWAGELFF
.,TRBV12-3/TRBV12-4,TRBJ2-3,TRBD2,CASSKSGGQGTDTQYF
.,TRBV6-2/TRBV6-3,TRBJ1-5,.,CASSQGTATLSNQPQHF
few,TRBV10-3,TRBJ2-7,TRBD2,CASKERGGLREQYF
few,TRBV5-4,TRBJ2-7,TRBD1,CASSLGLVGQGSYEQYF
few,TRBV11-3,TRBJ2-7,.,CASSPNLRGQDYEQYF
.,TRBV5-1,TRBJ1-6,.,CASSLTPGATNSPLHF